This T cell receptor beta chain was captured by sequencing in a study of blood T cell repertoires in COVID-19. The CDR3 extends over 15 amino acids. Trimming took 7 bases from V and 8 from J, leaving 20 bases between them. Germline values: CDR1 SNHLY, CDR2 FYNNEI. Source study methods: Amplified reference gene primers provided the basis for estimating nucleated cell counts. TCRdb keeps only in-frame clones here, not all; method: immunoSEQ multiplex PCR. V and J calls and clone size follow that table, whereas D and trimming were derived from the DNA. The sample records fewer than 250,000 clones, approximately 80% being singletons.

The chain couples TRBV2 to TRBJ1-4; maybe TRBD1 (6 bases). The sequence was obtained from a woman aged 55-70 years with active or convalescent COVID-19. Source material: peripheral blood. CDR3 in amino acids: CASTFTGTMGEKLFF. The CDR3 region has the DNA TGTGCCAGCACTTTCACCGGGACAATGGGGGAAAAACTGTTTTTT.